This T cell receptor (beta chain) originates from a study of post-analysis software for immune sequencing data. As for the study in general: Courses of disease covered relapsing-remitting, secondary progressive and progressive-relapsing multiple sclerosis.

Unique molecular identifiers were carried by the TCR beta cDNA libraries. One entry per CDR3 protein, called by TCRdb with MiXCR from the PCR reads. The sample includes about 770,000 distinct CDR3 sequences, 46% of them seen just once. Per the germline V gene, CDR1 is SGHTA and CDR2 is FQGNSA. The CDR3 has 18 amino acids. V was pared by 1 base and J by 2 bases, with 15 bases between. This clonotype was counted only a few times. Antigen unknown. Whole-study findings and limits: Patients showed TRBV5-6, TRBV5-1 and TRBV20-1 among four to six TRBV segments more frequent than in controls. Patients with multiple sclerosis recorded significantly lower normalized Chao1 diversity than controls, the study found.

Sequencing was done on a sample of blood. The chain uses TRBV7-2 and TRBJ2-6; unclear D gene. This receptor was identified in a girl aged 5-17 years with multiple sclerosis. The CDR3 sequence is CASSLDSGTPTGANVLTF. CDR3 bases: TGTGCCAGCAGCTTAGATTCAGGCACTCCCACTGGGGCCAACGTCCTGACTTTC.